The 25 T cell receptor beta chains given below trace back to one sample, sequenced in a study of blood T cell repertoires in COVID-19. Sequenced by immunoSEQ multiplex PCR; TCRdb stores in-frame clones only, minus some. The repertoire includes 200,000 to 250,000 clones, approximately 86% of them detected once, and 10% to 13% sits in the top ten. Sequencing used PBMCs or T cells enriched from blood (not recorded which). The receptors come from a man aged 18 to 29 with acute COVID-19.

The chain joins TRBV5-4 to TRBJ2-7, with TRBD2 matching over 9 bases. CDR3 size: 19 residues. Germline values: CDR1 SGHNT, CDR2 YYREEE (reference sequence). With 2 bases clipped from V and 3 bases from J, the junction kept 18 bases outside the gene matches. CDR3 bases: TGTGCCAGCAGCTTTATAGTGATCCCCCTAGCGGGACTCGACTACGAGCAGTACTTC. Encoded protein: CASSFIVIPLAGLDYEQYF. Looking up the rest from reference TRBV5-4 and TRBJ2-7 gives the full variable domain: ETGVTQSPTHLIKTRGQQVTLRCSSQSGHNTVSWYQQALGQGPQFIFQYYREEENGRGNFPPRFSGLQFPNYSSELNVNALELDDSALYLCASSFIVIPLAGLDYEQYFGPGTRLTVT.

V and J are TRBV11-2 and TRBJ1-4, with D maybe TRBD1 (6 bases). Trimming took off 2 bases at V and 0 bases at J, with 13 bases between the two ends. Germline CDR1 SGHAT, CDR2 FQNNGV. The CDR3 is 17 residues long. The CDR3 DNA follows: TGTGCCAGCAGCTTAACGGGGGGGCGTACAACTAATGAAAAACTGTTTTTT. It is translated as CASSLTGGRTTNEKLFF. Together with reference TRBV11-2 and TRBJ1-4, the CDR3 gives the full variable domain: EAGVAQSPRYKIIEKRQSVAFWCNPISGHATLYWYQQILGQGPKLLIQFQNNGVVDDSQLPKDRFSAERLKGVDSTLKIQPAKLEDSAVYLCASSLTGGRTTNEKLFFGSGTQLSVL.

Concerning this clone: The junction departs from the called germline gene at one end, perhaps through a read error. The chain couples TRBV19 to TRBJ1-2; a weak D match, TRBD1 (5 bases). Germline V gene data show CDR1 as LNHDA and CDR2 as SQIVND (reference sequence). CDR3 length: 13 residues. The DNA of the CDR3 is TGTGTCAGTGACAACAGGCGGTTCTTTGGCTACACCTTC. It translates to CVSDNRRFFGYTF.

The rearrangement uses TRBV19 and TRBJ1-2, with D perhaps matching TRBD1 (6 bases). CDR1 is LNHDA, CDR2 SQIVND, per germline (reference sequence). CDR3 length: 12 residues. The germline V and J ends were trimmed by 3 bases and 8 bases, with 10 bases remaining between them. The CDR3 DNA follows: TGTGCCAGTAGTATGAACAGGGACGGCTACACCTTC. As protein: CASSMNRDGYTF.

This chain joins TRBV7-2 and TRBJ1-5, with a tentative D call TRBD1 (5 bases). The CDR3 has 13 residues. Trimming cost V 6 bases and J 9 bases, with 15 bases left between them. Germline assignment: CDR1 SGHTA and CDR2 FQGNSA. CDR3 bases: TGTGCCAGCAGACAGGCCGGGGGTCGGCCCCAGCATTTT. Translating gives CASRQAGGRPQHF. The full variable domain, rest sourced from reference TRBV7-2 and TRBJ1-5, is GAGVSQSPSNKVTEKGKDVELRCDPISGHTALYWYRQSLGQGLEFLIYFQGNSAPDKSGLPSDRFSAERTGGSVSTLTIQRTQQEDSAVYLCASRQAGGRPQHFGDGTRLSIL.

This clone has a handful of counts. The J gene is TRBJ2-1, the V gene TRBV28; 11 nucleotides agree with TRBD1. This CDR3 is built from 16 residues. Germline CDR1 MDHEN, CDR2 SYDVKM. The J segment lost 5 bases and the V segment lost 4 bases, leaving 7 bases of the junction unmatched. This CDR3 is CASSSFGTGGDNEQFF. In DNA form, the CDR3 reads TGTGCCAGCAGTTCGTTTGGGACAGGGGGTGACAATGAGCAGTTCTTC.

V is TRBV6-5 and J is TRBJ1-4, with 8 positions matching TRBD1. The CDR3 is 15 residues long. From germline, CDR1 is MNHEY and CDR2 SVGAGI. Trimming cost V 0 bases and J 8 bases; bases outside gene matches: 5. The CDR3, as DNA: TGTGCCAGCAGTTACTCGGGGACAGGCGACGAAAAACTGTTTTTT. It encodes CASSYSGTGDEKLFF.

V usage is TRBV30 and J usage is TRBJ2-1, with TRBD2 matching 8 bases. Trimming removed 5 bases from V and 5 bases from J; junction bases left unmatched: 8. CDR3 length: 14 amino acids. Germline values: CDR1 GTSNPN, CDR2 SVGIG (reference sequence). DNA of the CDR3: TGTGCCTGGCAGTTCTTAGCGGGAAACAATGAGCAGTTCTTC. It is translated as CAWQFLAGNNEQFF. The full variable domain, completed using reference TRBV30 and TRBJ2-1, is SQTIHQWPATLVQPVGSPLSLECTVEGTSNPNLYWYRQAAGRGLQLLFYSVGIGQISSEVPQNLSASRPQDRQFILSSKKLLLSDSGFYLCAWQFLAGNNEQFFGPGTRLTVL.

V gene TRBV9 combines with J gene TRBJ1-2, with 7 bases that match TRBD1. In germline, CDR1 is SGDLS, CDR2 YYNGEE. The CDR3 totals 14 residues. V was clipped by 5 bases and J by 3 bases; unmatched bases: 7. The CDR3 coding sequence is TGTGCCAGCAGTGAGGGGGGACAGCACTATGGCTACACCTTC. Translating it yields CASSEGGQHYGYTF.

This sequence joins TRBV5-1 and TRBJ1-1; 11 bases are shared with TRBD1. The trim removed 5 bases at V and 1 base at J, leaving 10 bases unmatched. The CDR3 runs 17 residues. The germline CDR1 and CDR2 sequences are SGHRS and YFSETQ. CDR3 amino acids: CASRRTGGLNPNTEAFF. The CDR3 DNA is TGCGCCAGCAGACGGACAGGGGGCCTGAATCCGAACACTGAAGCTTTCTTT.

The chain couples TRBV5-4 to TRBJ2-2, with TRBD2 as a possible D gene (6 bases). Germline CDR1 and CDR2: SGHNT and YYREEE (reference sequence). V lost 0 bases and J lost 4, with 13 bases in between. The CDR3 extends over 16 amino acids. CDR3 DNA: TGTGCCAGCAGCTTGGGACTAGGAGGGGCCACCGGGGAGCTGTTTTTT. It codes for CASSLGLGGATGELFF.

The rearrangement links TRBV28 to TRBJ1-2, with unresolved D. This CDR3 contains 11 residues. Trimming took off 6 bases at V and 6 bases at J, with 8 bases between the two ends. Germline loops: CDR1 MDHEN, CDR2 SYDVKM. CDR3 in amino acids: CASSRPDGYTF. The CDR3 region has the DNA TGTGCCAGCAGCCGCCCGGATGGCTACACCTTC.

The chain joins TRBV19 to TRBJ1-2, with a tentative D call TRBD1 (5 bases). Trimming took off 7 bases at V and 6 bases at J, with 18 bases between the two ends. The CDR3 covers 14 residues. Germline values: CDR1 LNHDA, CDR2 SQIVND (reference sequence). In DNA, the CDR3 is TGTGCCAGTAAAAAGGACCGGGACTTCGATGGCTACACCTTC. Protein product: CASKKDRDFDGYTF.

This sequence joins TRBV30 and TRBJ2-5; 7 positions match TRBD2. This CDR3 has 14 amino acids. Germline CDR1 reads GTSNPN; CDR2 reads SVGIG (reference sequence). V lost 4 bases, J lost 5 bases, and 10 bases stayed unmatched. CDR3 residues: CAWKGGAVGETQYF. The CDR3 bases are TGTGCCTGGAAGGGAGGGGCGGTCGGGGAGACCCAGTACTTC.

The chain uses TRBV29-1 and TRBJ1-2, with TRBD1 matching 7 bases. Unmatched junction bases numbered 11, after V lost 5 bases and J lost 5 bases. Germline V lookup: CDR1 SQVTM, CDR2 ANQGSEA. There are 14 residues in the CDR3. CDR3 loop: CSVFKGDSSYGYTF. In DNA, the CDR3 is TGCAGCGTTTTCAAGGGGGACAGCTCATATGGCTACACCTTC.

This clone has a handful of counts. The chain recombines TRBV6-2 or TRBV6-3 with TRBJ2-7; D not certain. This CDR3 contains 14 residues. The V and J ends lost 5 bases and 2 bases respectively, with 13 bases between them. In germline, CDR1 is MNHEY, CDR2 SVGEGT. CDR3 coding DNA: TGTGCCAGCAGTAACCTCCTAAAAGCCTACGAGCAGTACTTC. Its translation: CASSNLLKAYEQYF.

The rearrangement joins TRBV19 to TRBJ2-7, with D unresolved. CDR3 size: 15 residues. V was cut by 1 base and J by 7 bases, with 17 bases left in between. Germline V lookup: CDR1 LNHDA, CDR2 SQIVND (reference sequence). CDR3 loop: CASSIGLPPGVEQYF. For the CDR3, the DNA is TGTGCCAGTAGTATAGGACTGCCCCCCGGTGTAGAGCAGTACTTC.

In this sample, this clone turned up a few times. This rearrangement joins TRBV7-9 to TRBJ2-3, with D possibly TRBD2 on 5 matching bases. This CDR3 has 12 amino acids. V was shortened by 7 bases and J by 5 bases, with 10 bases between the two germline ends. Germline V gene sequence: CDR1 SEHNR, CDR2 FQNEAQ (reference sequence). The CDR3 bases are TGTGCCAGCACCTCCCGGGAAGATACGCAGTATTTT. It yields the protein CASTSREDTQYF.

The V and J genes are TRBV11-3 and TRBJ2-3; 9 bases line up with TRBD1. CDR3 length equals 17 residues. V was clipped by 1 base and J by 6 bases; unmatched bases: 11. Germline CDR1 SGHNT, CDR2 YENEEA. CDR3 sequence: CASSLGSTGGSGDTQYF. The CDR3 nucleotides are TGTGCCAGCAGCTTAGGGTCCACAGGGGGCAGTGGCGATACGCAGTATTTT.

This clone has just one count. J is TRBJ1-1 and V is TRBV5-4; D remains ambiguous. V lost 0 bases to trimming and J lost 7 bases, with 4 bases between them. Germline CDR1 reads SGHNT; CDR2 reads YYREEE (reference sequence). This CDR3 has 11 amino acids. The CDR3 DNA sequence: TGTGCCAGCAGCTTGGACTTTGAAGCTTTCTTT. Translation: CASSLDFEAFF.

The chain employs TRBV5-4 and TRBJ2-2; 9 bases are shared with TRBD1. V lost 4 bases and J lost 3; bases outside the gene matches: 7. This CDR3 comprises 16 residues. Germline assignment: CDR1 SGHNT and CDR2 YYREEE (reference sequence). The CDR3: CASSRDRGYDTGELFF. The CDR3 coding sequence is TGTGCCAGCAGCCGCGACAGGGGGTACGACACCGGGGAGCTGTTTTTT.

The chain links TRBV3-1 (or the pseudogene TRBV3-2) to TRBJ1-2, with D unclear. Trimming pared 1 base from V and 3 bases from J, leaving 9 bases between. Germline CDR1 reads LGHDT; CDR2 reads YNNKEL (reference sequence). The CDR3 has 14 amino acids. CDR3 sequence: CASSQGQAHYGYTF. The CDR3, as DNA: TGTGCCAGCAGCCAAGGTCAGGCACACTATGGCTACACCTTC.

The rearrangement joins TRBV6-1 to TRBJ2-3, with 11 bases fitting TRBD2. Germline lookup yields CDR1 MNHNS and CDR2 SASEGT. This CDR3 has 17 residues. With 1 base clipped from V and 2 bases from J, the junction kept 5 bases outside the gene matches. The CDR3 region has the DNA TGTGCCAGCAGTGAAGTCGGGACTAGCGGCCCCACAGATACGCAGTATTTT. Its translation: CASSEVGTSGPTDTQYF.

The rearrangement joins TRBV4-3 to TRBJ2-1; D remains unclear. The V and J ends lost 6 bases and 8 bases respectively, with 17 bases between them. CDR1 is LGHNA, CDR2 YSLEER, per germline. This CDR3 is built from 14 residues. The CDR3 spells CASSQSWAFDEQFF. CDR3 nucleotides: TGCGCCAGCAGTCAAAGTTGGGCGTTCGATGAGCAGTTCTTC.

This sequence joins TRBV14 and TRBJ2-7; 9 nucleotides agree with TRBD2. The CDR3 length is 15 residues. Germline CDR1 is SGHDN and CDR2 is FVKESK. Trimming removed 4 bases from V and 6 bases from J; junction bases left unmatched: 10. CDR3 DNA: TGTGCCAGCAGCCGGCCGGGACTAGCCAGAGGCGAGCAGTACTTC. This sequence encodes CASSRPGLARGEQYF.